This entry lists 19 T cell receptor beta chains sequenced from one sample in a study of cytomegalovirus exposure and HLA in healthy donors. 13 Jbeta primers and 60 Vbeta primers were used for the PCR. Data came from immunoSEQ multiplex PCR; TCRdb stores just in-frame clones and leaves some out. The table lists 140,000 to 150,000 clones, around a tenth of them singletons. Input material: PBMCs. The receptors originated from a male donor in good health and CMV-seronegative.

V gene TRBV11-2 combines with J gene TRBJ2-7; TRBD2 matches at 7 bases. Unmatched junction bases numbered 8, after V lost 1 base and J lost 5 bases. Germline assignment: CDR1 SGHAT and CDR2 FQNNGV. The CDR3 consists of 15 residues. CDR3 sequence reads: CASSLVVGGPHEQYF. In DNA, the CDR3 is TGTGCCAGCAGCTTAGTGGTGGGAGGGCCACACGAGCAGTACTTC.

V and J are TRBV27 and TRBJ1-2, with 7 bases aligning to TRBD1. This CDR3 has 15 amino acids. Germline CDR1 is MNHEY and CDR2 is SMNVEV (reference sequence). The trim removed 2 bases at V and 4 bases at J, leaving 7 bases unmatched. In DNA, the CDR3 is TGTGCCAGCAGTTTAAGAGAGGGACAGCTCTATGGCTACACCTTC. The encoded protein is CASSLREGQLYGYTF.

A few counts support this clone. V is TRBV15 and J is TRBJ1-5, with D maybe TRBD1 (6 bases). The CDR3 is 15 residues long. Germline loops: CDR1 LNHNV, CDR2 YYDKDF (reference sequence). Trimming left V 1 base short and J 2 bases short, with 9 bases between. CDR3 DNA sequence: TGTGCCACCAGCAGAGGGGGGCAAGGCAATCAGCCCCAGCATTTT. Translated, it gives CATSRGGQGNQPQHF.

This clone was seen only a few times. CDR3: CASSVRGTDTQYF. The CDR3 DNA reads TGTGCCAGCAGTGTACGGGGTACAGATACGCAGTATTTT. V is TRBV6-4 and J is TRBJ2-3, with a weak D call TRBD2 (5 bases). The V and J ends lost 4 bases and 3 bases respectively, with 8 bases between them. This CDR3 contains 13 residues. Germline lookup yields CDR1 MRHNA and CDR2 SNTAGT.

V is TRBV11-2 and J is TRBJ2-2; D not certain. V was cut by 4 bases and J by 1 base, with 10 bases left in between. The CDR3 is made up of 15 amino acids. The germline V gene has CDR1 SGHAT and CDR2 FQNNGV. This CDR3 is CASSSTRLNTGELFF. CDR3 nucleotide sequence: TGTGCCAGCAGCTCTACCAGGTTGAACACCGGGGAGCTGTTTTTT.

This chain links TRBV28 with TRBJ1-5; no clear D. The germline CDR1 and CDR2 sequences are MDHEN and SYDVKM. Trimming left V 4 bases short and J 5 bases short, with 3 bases between. CDR3 length: 11 amino acids. CDR3 protein: CASSSYQPQHF. CDR3 nucleotides: TGTGCCAGCAGTTCTTATCAGCCCCAGCATTTT.

The chain has TRBV4-2 and TRBJ1-4, with no clear D. This CDR3 has 15 residues. CDR1 is LGHNA, CDR2 YNFKEQ, per germline. V lost 2 bases and J 8 bases, leaving 15 bases between the germline ends. The DNA for the CDR3 is TGTGCCAGCAGCCAACTGCGATCTCACTACGAAAAACTGTTTTTT. Translating it yields CASSQLRSHYEKLFF.

This sequence joins TRBV5-4 and TRBJ2-2; 7 bases match TRBD2. V lost 3 bases, J lost 6 bases, and 8 bases stayed unmatched. CDR1 is SGHNT, CDR2 YYREEE, per germline (reference sequence). There are 15 residues in the CDR3. The CDR3 DNA reads as TGTGCCAGCAGCTACTCTCCAGCGGGGTCCGGGGAGCTGTTTTTT. It yields the protein CASSYSPAGSGELFF.

This clone was detected only a few times. The chain uses TRBV13 and TRBJ2-7; 9 positions agree with TRBD1. Germline lookup yields CDR1 PRHDT and CDR2 FYEKMQ (reference sequence). This CDR3 region has 14 residues. V shed 5 bases and J 7 bases; nucleotides not matched to a gene: 9. The CDR3 nucleotides are TGTGCCAGCAGCCCCGGACAGGGGATAGGGGAGCAGTACTTC. This translates into CASSPGQGIGEQYF.

The J gene is TRBJ1-4, the V gene TRBV4-3; D possibly corresponds to TRBD1 (5 bases). The germline V and J ends were trimmed by 1 base and 8 bases, with 14 bases remaining between them. The CDR3 is 15 amino acids. Germline lookup yields CDR1 LGHNA and CDR2 YSLEER. CDR3 coding DNA: TGCGCCAGCAGCCAAGTGGAACAGGTCAAGGAAAAACTGTTTTTT. Amino acids: CASSQVEQVKEKLFF.

The rearrangement links TRBV6-4 to TRBJ1-2; 11 bases agree with TRBD1. The CDR3 loop spans 16 amino acids. The germline V gene has CDR1 MRHNA and CDR2 SNTAGT. V shed 6 bases and J 5 bases; nucleotides not matched to a gene: 11. The CDR3 is CASRGTGGDSYYGYTF. In nucleotides, the CDR3 is TGTGCCAGCAGGGGGACAGGGGGGGATAGTTATTATGGCTACACCTTC.

Only a few counts were recorded for this clone. The chain combines TRBV14 with TRBJ2-2; 11 bases map to TRBD2. This CDR3 has 18 residues. With V trimmed by 1 base and J by 5 bases, 9 bases remained unmatched. Germline V gives CDR1 SGHDN, CDR2 FVKESK. The CDR3 here is CASSQGMLAGGPTGELFF. For the CDR3, the DNA is TGTGCCAGCAGCCAAGGGATGTTAGCGGGAGGGCCGACCGGGGAGCTGTTTTTT.

This clone was detected only a few times. This chain connects TRBV28 to TRBJ1-2; 11 bases align to TRBD1. Losses at the gene ends were 2 bases for V and 6 bases for J; bases not matched to a gene: 17. Germline-derived CDR1 and CDR2 are MDHEN and SYDVKM. The length of the CDR3 is 19 residues. DNA of the CDR3: TGTGCCAGCAGTTTAGGAAGGGCCTGGACAGGGGGCTTATTCGATGGCTACACCTTC. Its protein is CASSLGRAWTGGLFDGYTF.

The chain has TRBV4-1 and TRBJ1-1; TRBD1 is a possible D gene (6 bases). Trimming removed 1 base at V and 4 bases at J, with 10 bases between. The germline CDR1 and CDR2 sequences are MGHRA and YSYEKL. The CDR3 length is 14 residues. The CDR3 sequence is CASSQVTQGTEAFF. In DNA, the CDR3 is TGCGCCAGCAGCCAAGTCACACAGGGCACTGAAGCTTTCTTT.

The table lists this clone with a few counts. The chain links TRBV4-3 to TRBJ1-2, with 7 bases identical to TRBD1. Germline V gene data show CDR1 as LGHNA and CDR2 as YSLEER. This CDR3 comprises 14 residues. V trimming: 3 bases; J trimming: 4 bases; junction bases outside the gene matches: 5. CDR3 DNA: TGCGCCAGCAGCCAGGGACAGCCCCGCTATGGCTACACCTTC. Encoded protein: CASSQGQPRYGYTF.

The CDR3 spells CASSLDRTGSPLHF. The CDR3 DNA is TGTGCCAGCAGTCTAGACCGGACAGGGTCACCCCTCCACTTT. The V and J genes are TRBV2 and TRBJ1-6; 8 bases are a match to TRBD1. The length of the CDR3 is 14 residues. The germline V gene encodes CDR1 SNHLY and CDR2 FYNNEI. J was trimmed by 10 bases and V by 5 bases; bases with no gene match: 7.

This clone was observed a few times. V is TRBV7-2 and J is TRBJ1-1, with 8 bases that match TRBD1. CDR3 size: 14 residues. V dropped 0 bases and J dropped 13; count of bases not matched to a gene: 10. The germline CDR1 and CDR2 sequences are SGHTA and FQGNSA. The CDR3 DNA sequence: TGTGCCAGCAGCTTAGCCCTAACAGGGGGAAGGCATTTCTTT. Protein sequence: CASSLALTGGRHFF.

This clone was observed a few times. The chain couples TRBV15 to TRBJ1-4, with no clear D. The CDR3 has 13 residues. The germline V gene encodes CDR1 LNHNV and CDR2 YYDKDF (reference sequence). V lost 1 base and J 8 bases, leaving 8 bases between the germline ends. CDR3 sequence reads: CATSRANGEKLFF. CDR3 nucleotides: TGTGCCACCAGCAGAGCAAACGGGGAAAAACTGTTTTTT.

This clone was detected only once. The V call is TRBV7-9, the J call TRBJ1-1; TRBD1 might be the D (6 bases). The V gene's germline CDR1 is SEHNR and CDR2 FQNEAQ (reference sequence). V gave up 2 bases and J gave up 1 base, with 8 bases separating them. CDR3 length: 14 amino acids. CDR3 DNA sequence: TGTGCCAGCAGCTTAAGGGGGTCGAACACTGAAGCTTTCTTT. It translates to CASSLRGSNTEAFF.